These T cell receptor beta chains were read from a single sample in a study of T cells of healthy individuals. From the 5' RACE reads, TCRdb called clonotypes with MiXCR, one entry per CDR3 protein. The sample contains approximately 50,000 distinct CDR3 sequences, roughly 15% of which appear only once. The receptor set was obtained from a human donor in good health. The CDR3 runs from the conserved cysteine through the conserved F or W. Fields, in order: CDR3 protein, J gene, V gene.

CDR3aa: CASSSRAPTMSSSSGTAGPNEQFF
j_gene: TRBJ2-1
v_gene: TRBV7-9

CDR3aa: CASLLGITDTQYF
j_gene: TRBJ2-3
v_gene: TRBV18

CDR3aa: CASSPVTSFLDTQYF
j_gene: TRBJ2-3
v_gene: TRBV7-9

CDR3aa: CASSMGYEQYF
j_gene: TRBJ2-7
v_gene: TRBV12-3/TRBV12-4

CDR3aa: CASSSGTLFAYEQYF
j_gene: TRBJ2-7
v_gene: TRBV6-5

CDR3aa: CASSQDLSSYNSPLHF
j_gene: TRBJ1-6
v_gene: TRBV3-2

CDR3aa: CASSSHGGAGETQYF
j_gene: TRBJ2-5
v_gene: TRBV7-9

CDR3aa: CAISGGTSGSTGELFF
j_gene: TRBJ2-2
v_gene: TRBV10-3

CDR3aa: CASSQGSPGYGYTF
j_gene: TRBJ1-2
v_gene: TRBV3-1

CDR3aa: CASSQQGWSYEQYF
j_gene: TRBJ2-7
v_gene: TRBV12-3/TRBV12-4

CDR3aa: CASSEGWTGGRQPQHF
j_gene: TRBJ1-5
v_gene: TRBV6-1

CDR3aa: CASIETGPEEKLFF
j_gene: TRBJ1-4
v_gene: TRBV19

CDR3aa: CAISPQGQGPSPLHF
j_gene: TRBJ1-6
v_gene: TRBV10-3

CDR3aa: CASSLHGTGPPEQYF
j_gene: TRBJ2-7
v_gene: TRBV28

CDR3aa: CASSLRQAGYGYTF
j_gene: TRBJ1-2
v_gene: TRBV7-3

CDR3aa: CASSLERAAYGYTF
j_gene: TRBJ1-2
v_gene: TRBV5-1

CDR3aa: CASSDLHRPGQYF
j_gene: TRBJ2-7
v_gene: TRBV3-1

CDR3aa: CASKAGHTEAFF
j_gene: TRBJ1-1
v_gene: TRBV19

CDR3aa: CASSYVADSVAGELFF
j_gene: TRBJ2-2
v_gene: TRBV6-5

CDR3aa: CASSEDAGRETQYF
j_gene: TRBJ2-5
v_gene: TRBV2

CDR3aa: CSARDSRRPQNPKQYF
j_gene: TRBJ2-7
v_gene: TRBV20-1

CDR3aa: CASSLGGGSATYNEQFF
j_gene: TRBJ2-1
v_gene: TRBV7-6

CDR3aa: CASSSRGATNEKLFF
j_gene: TRBJ1-4
v_gene: TRBV23-1